The T cell receptor beta chain described here comes from a study of T cell responses to AZD1222 COVID-19 vaccine. Overall study results and limits: Spike-specific TCR breadth and depth both grew after two AZD1222 doses. Repertoires were obtained only post-peak T cell response. The donor group comprised mostly white British people and more females; the analysis possibly underestimated clonal diversity.

Profiled with immunoSEQ multiplex PCR; TCRdb holds only in-frame clones, not every one. The sample carries 140,000 or so clones, about 90% recorded once. This CDR3 has 14 amino acids. Germline lookup yields CDR1 LNHDA and CDR2 SQIVND (reference sequence). V shed 3 bases and J 6 bases; nucleotides not matched to a gene: 6. To note about this clone: Its cognate antigen is unknown.

The source is an adult who received the MenACWY meningococcal vaccine as a control. Source: peripheral blood, taken 28 days after the second dose of the MenACWY control vaccine. The J gene is TRBJ1-2, the V gene TRBV19; 8 bases are a match to TRBD1. The chain's CDR3 is CASSIGQGADGYTF. The CDR3 DNA reads TGTGCCAGTAGTATTGGACAGGGTGCCGATGGCTACACCTTC.